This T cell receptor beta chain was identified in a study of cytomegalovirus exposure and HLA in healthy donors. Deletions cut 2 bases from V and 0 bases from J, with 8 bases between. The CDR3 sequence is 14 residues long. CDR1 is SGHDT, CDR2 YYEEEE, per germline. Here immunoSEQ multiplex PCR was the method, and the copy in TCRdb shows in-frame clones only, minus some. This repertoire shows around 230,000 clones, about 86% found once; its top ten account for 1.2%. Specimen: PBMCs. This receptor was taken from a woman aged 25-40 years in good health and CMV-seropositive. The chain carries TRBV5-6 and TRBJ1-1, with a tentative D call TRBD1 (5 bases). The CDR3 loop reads CASSLTGMNTEAFF. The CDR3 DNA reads TGTGCCAGCAGCTTAACAGGTATGAACACTGAAGCTTTCTTT.